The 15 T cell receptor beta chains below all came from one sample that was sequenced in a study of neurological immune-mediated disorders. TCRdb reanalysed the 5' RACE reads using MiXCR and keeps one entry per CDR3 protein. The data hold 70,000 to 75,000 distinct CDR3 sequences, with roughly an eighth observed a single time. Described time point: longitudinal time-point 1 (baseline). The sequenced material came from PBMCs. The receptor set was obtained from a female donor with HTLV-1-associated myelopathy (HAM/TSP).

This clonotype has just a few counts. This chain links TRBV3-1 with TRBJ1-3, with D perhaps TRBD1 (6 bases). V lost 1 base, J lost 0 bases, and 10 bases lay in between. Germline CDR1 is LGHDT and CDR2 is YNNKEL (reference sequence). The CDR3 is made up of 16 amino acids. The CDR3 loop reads CASSQAGALSGNTIYF. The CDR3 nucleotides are TGTGCCAGCAGCCAAGCAGGGGCCCTCTCTGGAAACACCATATATTTT. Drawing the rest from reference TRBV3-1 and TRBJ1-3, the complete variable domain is DTAVSQTPKYLVTQMGNDKSIKCEQNLGHDTMYWYKQDSKKFLKIMFSYNNKELIINETVPNRFSPKSPDKAHLNLHINSLELGDSAVYFCASSQAGALSGNTIYFGEGSWLTVV.

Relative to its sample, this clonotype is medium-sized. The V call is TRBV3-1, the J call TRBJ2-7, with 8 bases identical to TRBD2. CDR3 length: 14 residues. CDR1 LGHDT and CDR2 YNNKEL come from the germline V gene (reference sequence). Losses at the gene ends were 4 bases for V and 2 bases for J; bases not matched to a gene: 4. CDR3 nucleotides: TGTGCCAGCAGCCGTAGCGGGAAACCCTACGAGCAGTACTTC. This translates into CASSRSGKPYEQYF.

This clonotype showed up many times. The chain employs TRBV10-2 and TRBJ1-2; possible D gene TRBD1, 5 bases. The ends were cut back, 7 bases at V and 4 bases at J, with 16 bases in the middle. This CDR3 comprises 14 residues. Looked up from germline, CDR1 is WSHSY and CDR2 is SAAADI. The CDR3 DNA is TGCGCCAGCACCTCGACAGTAGGGAGCTATGGCTACACCTTC. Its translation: CASTSTVGSYGYTF.

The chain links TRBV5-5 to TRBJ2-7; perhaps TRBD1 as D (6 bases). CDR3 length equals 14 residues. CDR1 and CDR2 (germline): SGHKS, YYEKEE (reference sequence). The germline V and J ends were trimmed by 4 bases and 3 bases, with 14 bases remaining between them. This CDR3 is CASSHQDSIYEQYF. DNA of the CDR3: TGTGCCAGCAGCCATCAGGACAGCATCTACGAGCAGTACTTC.

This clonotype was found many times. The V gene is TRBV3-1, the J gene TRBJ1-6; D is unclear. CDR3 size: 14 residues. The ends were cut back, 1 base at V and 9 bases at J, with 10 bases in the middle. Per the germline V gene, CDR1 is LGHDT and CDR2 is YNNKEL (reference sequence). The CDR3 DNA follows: TGTGCCAGCAGCCAAGTGAAGAAGGGTTCACCCCTCCACTTT. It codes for CASSQVKKGSPLHF.

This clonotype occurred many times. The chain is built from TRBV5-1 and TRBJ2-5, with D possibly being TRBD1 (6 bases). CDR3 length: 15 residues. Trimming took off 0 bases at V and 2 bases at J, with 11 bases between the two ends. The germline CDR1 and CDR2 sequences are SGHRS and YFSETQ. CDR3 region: CASSLVAGAQETQYF. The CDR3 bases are TGCGCCAGCAGCTTGGTAGCAGGGGCTCAAGAGACCCAGTACTTC.

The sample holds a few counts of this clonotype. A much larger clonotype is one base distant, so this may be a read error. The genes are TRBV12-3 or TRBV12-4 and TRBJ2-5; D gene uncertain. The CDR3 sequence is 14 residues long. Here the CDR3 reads CASSLSQTQETKYF. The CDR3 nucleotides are TGTGCCAGCAGTTTGTCCCAAACCCAAGAGACCAAGTACTTC.

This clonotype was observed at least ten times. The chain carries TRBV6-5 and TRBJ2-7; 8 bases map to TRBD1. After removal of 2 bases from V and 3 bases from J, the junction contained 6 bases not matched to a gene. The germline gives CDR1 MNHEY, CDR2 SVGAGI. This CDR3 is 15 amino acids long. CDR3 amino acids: CASSYRDRGFYEQYF. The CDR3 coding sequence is TGTGCCAGCAGTTACCGCGACAGGGGCTTCTACGAGCAGTACTTC.

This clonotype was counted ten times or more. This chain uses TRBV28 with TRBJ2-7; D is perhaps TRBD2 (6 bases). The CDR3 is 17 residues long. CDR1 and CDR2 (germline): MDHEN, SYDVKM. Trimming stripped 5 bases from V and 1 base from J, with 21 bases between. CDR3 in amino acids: CASSPSPRDFQSYEQYF. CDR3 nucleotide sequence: TGTGCCAGCAGTCCCTCCCCCCGGGACTTCCAATCCTACGAGCAGTACTTC.

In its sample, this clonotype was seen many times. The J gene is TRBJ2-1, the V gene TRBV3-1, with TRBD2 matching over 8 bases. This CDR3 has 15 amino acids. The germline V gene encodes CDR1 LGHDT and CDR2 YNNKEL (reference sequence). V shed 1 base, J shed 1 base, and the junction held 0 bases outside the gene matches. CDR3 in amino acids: CASSQAGGSYNEQFF. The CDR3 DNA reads TGTGCCAGCAGCCAAGCGGGGGGGTCCTACAATGAGCAGTTCTTC.

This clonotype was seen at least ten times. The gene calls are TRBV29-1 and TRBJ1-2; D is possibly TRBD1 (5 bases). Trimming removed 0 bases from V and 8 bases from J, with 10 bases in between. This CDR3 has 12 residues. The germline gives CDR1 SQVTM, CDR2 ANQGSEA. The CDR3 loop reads CSVEDGGYGYTF. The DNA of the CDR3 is TGCAGCGTTGAAGACGGGGGGTACGGCTACACCTTC.

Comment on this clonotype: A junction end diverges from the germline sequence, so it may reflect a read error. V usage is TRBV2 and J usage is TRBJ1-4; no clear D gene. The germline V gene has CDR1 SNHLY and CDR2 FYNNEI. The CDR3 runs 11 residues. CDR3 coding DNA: TGTGTCAGCAGTGAACTTGGAAAACTGTTTTTT. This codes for CVSSELGKLFF.

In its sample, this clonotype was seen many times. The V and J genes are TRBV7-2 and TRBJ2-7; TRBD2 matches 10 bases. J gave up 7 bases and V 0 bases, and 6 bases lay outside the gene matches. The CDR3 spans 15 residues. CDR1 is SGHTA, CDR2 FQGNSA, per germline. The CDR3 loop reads CASSLALSLAGEQYF. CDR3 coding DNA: TGTGCCAGCAGCTTAGCGCTCTCACTAGCGGGGGAGCAGTACTTC.

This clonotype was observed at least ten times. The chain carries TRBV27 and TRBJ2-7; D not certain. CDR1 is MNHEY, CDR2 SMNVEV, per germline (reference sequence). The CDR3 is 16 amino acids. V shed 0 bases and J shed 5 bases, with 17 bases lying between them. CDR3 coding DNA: TGTGCCAGCAGTTTATCTGGTTTCCGCACCGACCACGAGCAGTACTTC. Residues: CASSLSGFRTDHEQYF.

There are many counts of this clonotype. CDR3 amino acids: CASSTRQFTDTQYF. The DNA of the CDR3 is TGTGCCAGCAGTACCCGACAGTTTACAGATACGCAGTATTTT. J is TRBJ2-3 and V is TRBV28; D possibly corresponds to TRBD1 (5 bases). V lost 5 bases and J lost 3, with 12 bases in between. Per germline, CDR1 MDHEN and CDR2 SYDVKM. The CDR3 is 14 amino acids. Together with reference TRBV28 and TRBJ2-3, the CDR3 gives the full variable domain: DVKVTQSSRYLVKRTGEKVFLECVQDMDHENMFWYRQDPGLGLRLIYFSYDVKMKEKGDIPEGYSVSREKKERFSLILESASTNQTSMYLCASSTRQFTDTQYFGPGTRLTVL.